This T cell receptor (beta chain) was obtained from a study of blood T cell repertoires in COVID-19. The overall study: The analysed material was cDNA or gDNA that came from T cells, B-cell-depleted T cells, or PBMCs.

The assay was immunoSEQ multiplex PCR, and TCRdb's table has in-frame clones only and misses some. The sample has fewer than 8,000 clones, roughly nine tenths seen once. V dropped 7 bases and J dropped 3; count of bases not matched to a gene: 7. The CDR3 has 15 residues. CDR1 SGHVS and CDR2 FNYEAQ come from the germline V gene. The receptor comes from a man aged 70-80 years with active COVID-19. Sequencing was done on a sample of peripheral blood. This chain uses TRBV7-6 with TRBJ2-2; 8 bases match TRBD2. CDR3 bases: TGTGCCAGCACACAGCGGGGGACGGACACCGGGGAGCTGTTTTTT. This gives the protein CASTQRGTDTGELFF.